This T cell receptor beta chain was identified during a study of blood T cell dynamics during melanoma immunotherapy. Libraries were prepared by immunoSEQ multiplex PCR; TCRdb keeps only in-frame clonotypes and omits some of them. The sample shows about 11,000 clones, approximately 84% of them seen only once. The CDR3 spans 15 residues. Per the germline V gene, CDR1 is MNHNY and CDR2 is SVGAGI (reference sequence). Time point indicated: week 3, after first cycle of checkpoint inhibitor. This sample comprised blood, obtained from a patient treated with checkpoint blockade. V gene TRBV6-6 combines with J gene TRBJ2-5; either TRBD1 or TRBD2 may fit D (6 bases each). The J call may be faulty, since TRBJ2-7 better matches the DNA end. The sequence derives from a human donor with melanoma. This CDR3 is CASSSLGGGTYEQYF. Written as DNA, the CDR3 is TGTGCCAGCAGCTCTCTCGGAGGGGGTACCTACGAGCAGTACTTC.